The 15 T cell receptor beta chains listed next were all sequenced from one sample in a study of cytomegalovirus exposure and HLA in healthy donors listed by TCRdb under 2017. Libraries were constructed by the immunoSEQ multiplex PCR assay. Drawn from immuneACCESS, this table holds only the in-frame rearrangements with V and J called that TCRdb kept. Clones are partly lost; checked studies trace under half to an unresolved V gene and leave the rest unexplained. Within this sample are about 56,000 clones, with roughly 93% of them counted one time only. The ten largest clones represent 1.5% to 2% of the sample. The sample was PBMCs. The receptor source for this set is a woman younger than 35 in good health and CMV-seropositive.

The chain has TRBV7-9 and TRBJ2-5; TRBD2 matches 7 bases. Germline V gives CDR1 SEHNR, CDR2 FQNEAQ (reference sequence). The CDR3 runs 15 residues. With V trimmed by 1 base and J by 4 bases, 6 bases remained unmatched. CDR3 DNA sequence: TGTGCCAGCAGCTTAGTCGCTGCTAGCGGAGAGACCCAGTACTTC. This translates into CASSLVAASGETQYF.

The chain uses TRBV15 and TRBJ1-1; D call uncertain. The CDR3 has 13 amino acids. Germline lookup yields CDR1 LNHNV and CDR2 YYDKDF (reference sequence). Trimming stripped 5 bases from V and 1 base from J, with 8 bases between. In DNA, the CDR3 is TGTGCCACCAGCTCCCGGGGGAACACTGAAGCTTTCTTT. Translating it yields CATSSRGNTEAFF.

This chain uses TRBV7-2 with TRBJ1-1; 11 bases fit TRBD1. CDR1 is SGHTA, CDR2 FQGNSA, per germline. The trim removed 11 bases at V and 5 bases at J, leaving 4 bases unmatched. This CDR3 is built from 12 residues. The chain's CDR3 is CAVGQGATEAFF. The CDR3 nucleotides read TGTGCCGTCGGACAGGGGGCAACTGAAGCTTTCTTT.

This chain connects TRBV5-1 to TRBJ2-5, with 8 bases matching TRBD1. The CDR3 is 14 residues long. V gave up 4 bases and J gave up 5 bases; unmatched junction bases: 7. Per germline, CDR1 SGHRS and CDR2 YFSETQ. CDR3 sequence: CASSNGQGRETQYF. CDR3 DNA: TGCGCCAGCAGCAACGGACAGGGACGGGAGACCCAGTACTTC.

This chain joins TRBV12-5 and TRBJ1-2; 7 bases map to TRBD1. The germline V gene has CDR1 LGHNT and CDR2 FRNRAP. The junction had 11 bases not matched to a gene; V was cut back by 1 base and J by 6 bases. The CDR3 runs to 16 residues. The CDR3 loop reads CASGLGDPARGDGYTF. CDR3 sequence (DNA): TGTGCTAGTGGTTTGGGCGATCCTGCCAGGGGGGATGGCTACACCTTC.

CDR3 DNA: TGCGCCAGCAGAAAAGGGGGGGGCCCCTACGAGCAGTACTTC. Its translation is CASRKGGGPYEQYF. The chain joins TRBV5-1 to TRBJ2-7; possibly TRBD2 for D (7 bases). V gave up 5 bases and J gave up 2 bases, with 14 bases separating them. Germline lookup yields CDR1 SGHRS and CDR2 YFSETQ. The CDR3 is made up of 14 amino acids. Full variable domain (outside the CDR3, taken from reference TRBV5-1 and TRBJ2-7): KAGVTQTPRYLIKTRGQQVTLSCSPISGHRSVSWYQQTPGQGLQFLFEYFSETQRNKGNFPGRFSGRQFSNSRSEMNVSTLELGDSALYLCASRKGGGPYEQYFGPGTRLTVT.

This chain joins TRBV29-1 and TRBJ1-3; 8 bases are shared with TRBD1. The CDR3 consists of 14 residues. Germline lookup yields CDR1 SQVTM and CDR2 ANQGSEA. Trimming took 6 bases from V and 1 from J; bases not matched to a gene: 5. CDR3 sequence (DNA): TGCAGCGTGGGTACAGGGGGGTCTGGAAACACCATATATTTT. Amino acid sequence: CSVGTGGSGNTIYF.

V gene TRBV18 combines with J gene TRBJ2-1; 10 bases agree with TRBD2. CDR1 KGHSH and CDR2 LQKENI come from the germline V gene. With V trimmed by 0 bases and J by 9 bases, 5 bases remained unmatched. There are 15 residues in the CDR3. CDR3 DNA: TGTGCCAGCTCACCACCGTTGGCTAGCGGGGGTGAGCAGTTCTTC. It yields the protein CASSPPLASGGEQFF.

This sequence joins TRBV7-2 and TRBJ1-2; 8 nucleotides line up with TRBD1. This CDR3 has 20 amino acids. Germline-derived CDR1 and CDR2 are SGHTA and FQGNSA. Losses at the gene ends were 0 bases for V and 2 bases for J; bases not matched to a gene: 17. For the CDR3, the DNA is TGTGCCAGCAGCTTAGCCCTATCCCGCCGTGGACAGGGAGGAAACTATGGCTACACCTTC. Translation: CASSLALSRRGQGGNYGYTF.

The chain joins TRBV5-1 to TRBJ2-5, with D tentatively TRBD2 (6 bases). Trimming shortened V by 4 bases and J by 2 bases, and 15 bases separated the two germline ends. The length of the CDR3 is 15 residues. CDR1 is SGHRS, CDR2 YFSETQ, per germline. CDR3 sequence (DNA): TGCGCCAGCAGCACGGCGGGACTTCATCAAGAGACCCAGTACTTC. Protein product: CASSTAGLHQETQYF.

This clone was observed a single time. The chain combines TRBV18 with TRBJ2-5, with TRBD1 as a possible D gene (5 bases). The length of the CDR3 is 14 residues. Deletions cut 3 bases from V and 1 base from J, with 9 bases between. The germline V gene encodes CDR1 KGHSH and CDR2 LQKENI. CDR3 protein: CASSPRQPQETQYF. In DNA form, the CDR3 reads TGTGCCAGCTCACCTCGACAGCCCCAAGAGACCCAGTACTTC.

The rearrangement uses TRBV4-1 and TRBJ2-3; 7 bases line up with TRBD2. V shed 1 base, J shed 0 bases, and the junction held 13 bases outside the gene matches. This CDR3 has 19 amino acids. Germline V lookup: CDR1 MGHRA, CDR2 YSYEKL. CDR3 sequence (DNA): TGCGCCAGCAGCCAAGTAGACCCCAGCGGGGAAACTAGCACAGATACGCAGTATTTT. Translation: CASSQVDPSGETSTDTQYF.

V is TRBV6-5 and J is TRBJ2-7; 8 bases agree with TRBD2. Germline values: CDR1 MNHEY, CDR2 SVGAGI. This CDR3 is built from 12 residues. V lost 4 bases and J lost 11; bases outside the gene matches: 7. The CDR3 reads CASSSGGGKKYF. Here the CDR3 DNA reads TGTGCCAGCAGTTCGGGCGGGGGGAAAAAGTACTTC.

This clone came up a few times. The chain employs TRBV29-1 and TRBJ2-7; TRBD2 might be the D (6 bases). The CDR3 consists of 14 residues. Trimming cost V 3 bases and J 1 base, with 13 bases left between them. From germline, CDR1 is SQVTM and CDR2 ANQGSEA. The CDR3 sequence is CSVDLDGGSYEQYF. DNA of the CDR3: TGCAGCGTTGACCTAGACGGGGGATCCTACGAGCAGTACTTC.

The chain combines TRBV4-3 with TRBJ2-1, with a tentative D call TRBD1 (6 bases). Germline CDR1 and CDR2: LGHNA and YSLEER. CDR3 length equals 13 residues. V was shortened by 0 bases and J by 9 bases, with 9 bases between the two germline ends. In DNA form, the CDR3 reads TGCGCCAGCAGCCAAGATGAAGGGGGTGAGCAGTTCTTC. Encoded protein: CASSQDEGGEQFF.